The 3 T cell receptor beta chains listed next were all sequenced from one sample in a study of T-cell reconstitution after alpha-beta-depleted transplantation in children. The TCRbeta library incorporated unique molecular identifiers. TCRdb analysed the PCR reads with MiXCR anew, one entry per CDR3 protein. The repertoire holds around 400,000 distinct CDR3 sequences, with roughly 11% as singletons. Source: PBMCs from the stem cell graft donor, taken from the stem cell graft. These receptors were obtained from a human donor who donated a stem cell graft to a child with acute myeloid leukemia.

This clonotype was picked up a small number of times. This chain uses TRBV12-3 or TRBV12-4 with TRBJ2-3; unclear D gene. V gave up 5 bases and J gave up 4 bases, with 4 bases separating them. This CDR3 is built from 11 residues. For the CDR3, the DNA is TGTGCCAGCAGTATATCAGATACGCAGTATTTT. Its translation is CASSISDTQYF.

This clonotype was seen a few times. The chain joins TRBV29-1 to TRBJ2-7, with a possible D match to TRBD2 (6 bases). Deletions cut 1 base from V and 5 bases from J, with 12 bases between. Germline V gives CDR1 SQVTM, CDR2 ANQGSEA. CDR3 length: 13 residues. The CDR3 bases are TGCAGCGTTGAAGTGGGTAGCGGAAACGAGCAGTACTTC. This sequence encodes CSVEVGSGNEQYF.

The chain links TRBV27 to TRBJ1-2, with D unclear. The CDR3 has 13 amino acids. Trimming stripped 2 bases from V and 4 bases from J, with 8 bases between. CDR1 MNHEY and CDR2 SMNVEV come from the germline V gene (reference sequence). Here the CDR3 reads CASSLMAGYGYTF. CDR3 sequence (DNA): TGTGCCAGCAGTTTAATGGCAGGCTATGGCTACACCTTC.